The next 21 T cell receptor beta chains were all read from a single sample in a study of blood T cell repertoires in COVID-19. Assay: immunoSEQ multiplex PCR; the TCRdb copy retains only in-frame clones and omits some. The repertoire consists of roughly 73,000 clones, with roughly four fifths occurring once and the leading ten covering roughly 21%. The sample comprised peripheral blood. The receptors were sampled from a man aged 65 to 79 with acute or convalescent COVID-19.

The CDR3 loop reads CATVLPSTDTQYF. CDR3 sequence (DNA): TGTGCCACCGTACTACCTAGCACAGATACGCAGTATTTT. This chain joins TRBV28 and TRBJ2-3, with D hard to call. Germline-derived CDR1 and CDR2 are MDHEN and SYDVKM. V lost 10 bases, J lost 0 bases, and 11 bases lay in between. The CDR3 runs to 13 residues.

The chain couples TRBV9 to TRBJ2-6; D is unclear. The V gene lost 0 bases and the J gene lost 0 bases, with 10 bases spanning the gap. The CDR3 extends over 17 amino acids. Germline loops: CDR1 SGDLS, CDR2 YYNGEE. CDR3 amino acids: CASSVATPSSGANVLTF. The CDR3 bases are TGTGCCAGCAGCGTAGCCACTCCCTCCTCTGGGGCCAACGTCCTGACTTTC.

This clone has just a few counts. The chain links TRBV28 to TRBJ1-5, with D unresolved. V was trimmed by 2 bases and J by 7 bases, leaving 6 bases between them. Germline CDR1 is MDHEN and CDR2 is SYDVKM. The CDR3 spans 12 residues. For the CDR3, the DNA is TGTGCCAGCAGTTTAACGGGACAGCCCCAGCATTTT. Its protein product is CASSLTGQPQHF.

This clone was seen a few times. This chain joins TRBV7-9 and TRBJ2-7; 7 bases match TRBD2. The CDR3 is 12 amino acids. V gave up 0 bases and J gave up 7 bases; unmatched junction bases: 0. Looked up from germline, CDR1 is SEHNR and CDR2 is FQNEAQ (reference sequence). In DNA, the CDR3 is TGTGCCAGCAGCTTAGCCGGGAGGGAGCAGTACTTC. Protein product: CASSLAGREQYF.

The chain recombines TRBV3-1 (or the pseudogene TRBV3-2) with TRBJ1-2, with a weak D call TRBD1 (6 bases). The germline gives CDR1 LGHDT, CDR2 YNNKEL (reference sequence). The V and J ends lost 4 bases and 2 bases respectively, with 17 bases between them. CDR3 length: 16 amino acids. CDR3 coding DNA: TGTGCCAGCAGCCCTCGACAGGCCCTGGGGAACTATGGCTACACCTTC. This translates into CASSPRQALGNYGYTF.

The chain uses TRBV7-9 and TRBJ2-1; 11 bases agree with TRBD2. V trimming: 4 bases; J trimming: 7 bases; junction bases outside the gene matches: 9. The CDR3 is made up of 16 amino acids. The germline V gene has CDR1 SEHNR and CDR2 FQNEAQ (reference sequence). The CDR3 protein is CASSSGIAGGQNEQFF. The CDR3 DNA sequence: TGTGCCAGCAGCTCCGGGATAGCGGGAGGGCAGAATGAGCAGTTCTTC.

This clone appeared a few times. The chain recombines TRBV24-1 with TRBJ2-2; 7 bases agree with TRBD1. Germline V CDR1 and CDR2: KGHDR, SFDVKD. V gave up 3 bases and J gave up 3 bases; unmatched junction bases: 3. CDR3 length: 15 amino acids. CDR3 in DNA: TGTGCCACCAGTGATGTCGGGACAGACACCGGGGAGCTGTTTTTT. Amino acid sequence: CATSDVGTDTGELFF.

This chain uses TRBV3-1 (or the pseudogene TRBV3-2) with TRBJ1-4; weak D call: TRBD1 (5 bases). Germline assignment: CDR1 LGHDT and CDR2 YNNKEL (reference sequence). This CDR3 contains 11 residues. Trimming pared 5 bases from V and 14 bases from J, leaving 12 bases between. The CDR3 here is CASSIQTVLFF. The CDR3, as DNA: TGTGCCAGCAGCATCCAGACAGTTCTGTTTTTT.

The rearrangement links TRBV14 to TRBJ1-2; 8 bases map to TRBD1. This CDR3 is 14 amino acids long. Germline trimming cut 2 bases from V and 2 bases from J; bases unmatched to any gene: 1. The germline gives CDR1 SGHDN, CDR2 FVKESK. CDR3 DNA sequence: TGTGCCAGCAGCCAAAGGGACAGGAACTATGGCTACACCTTC. Translated, it gives CASSQRDRNYGYTF.

This clone showed up just once. The chain uses TRBV5-1 and TRBJ2-2, with D perhaps matching TRBD1 (5 bases). This CDR3 region has 16 residues. Trimming took off 0 bases at V and 4 bases at J, with 13 bases between the two ends. Per germline, CDR1 SGHRS and CDR2 YFSETQ. For the CDR3, the DNA is TGCGCCAGCAGCTTGGTCCCCCAGGGAACCACCGGGGAGCTGTTTTTT. It codes for CASSLVPQGTTGELFF. The whole variable domain, remainder taken from reference TRBV5-1 and TRBJ2-2, is KAGVTQTPRYLIKTRGQQVTLSCSPISGHRSVSWYQQTPGQGLQFLFEYFSETQRNKGNFPGRFSGRQFSNSRSEMNVSTLELGDSALYLCASSLVPQGTTGELFFGEGSRLTVL.

The gene calls are TRBV10-3 and TRBJ2-1, with D perhaps TRBD1 (6 bases). The CDR3 spans 14 residues. Deletions cut 7 bases from V and 5 bases from J, with 15 bases between. Germline assignment: CDR1 ENHRY and CDR2 SYGVKD. The CDR3 is CAINQAGADNEQFF. The CDR3 coding sequence is TGTGCCATCAATCAGGCAGGGGCCGACAATGAGCAGTTCTTC.

The V gene is TRBV20-1, the J gene TRBJ2-1, with D possibly matching TRBD2 (5 bases). Germline lookup yields CDR1 DFQATT and CDR2 SNEGSKA (reference sequence). This CDR3 is 11 amino acids long. Trimming left V 3 bases short and J 8 bases short, with 8 bases between. The CDR3 sequence: CSASLGDEQFF. CDR3 DNA sequence: TGCAGTGCTAGTCTGGGAGATGAGCAGTTCTTC.

The genes are TRBV7-3 and TRBJ2-3; possibly TRBD1 for D (6 bases). Germline V gene lookup returns CDR1 SGHTA and CDR2 FQGTGA. This CDR3 contains 15 residues. Trimming removed 5 bases from V and 2 bases from J, with 14 bases in between. The CDR3 DNA reads as TGTGCCAGCAGCCCGACGACAGGATCCACAGATACGCAGTATTTT. It yields the protein CASSPTTGSTDTQYF.

This sequence joins TRBV18 and TRBJ2-7; TRBD2 matches at 8 bases. CDR1 and CDR2 from the germline V gene are KGHSH and LQKENI. After removal of 0 bases from V and 3 bases from J, the junction contained 7 bases not matched to a gene. The CDR3 has 16 residues. The CDR3 loop is CASSPPGTSRLYEQYF. In DNA, the CDR3 is TGTGCCAGCTCACCACCGGGGACTAGTCGCCTCTACGAGCAGTACTTC. Complete variable domain (other parts from reference TRBV18 and TRBJ2-7): NAGVMQNPRHLVRRRGQEARLRCSPMKGHSHVYWYRQLPEEGLKFMVYLQKENIIDESGMPKERFSAEFPKEGPSILRIQQVVRGDSAAYFCASSPPGTSRLYEQYFGPGTRLTVT.

The gene calls are TRBV7-8 and TRBJ2-5, with D possibly being TRBD2 (5 bases). This CDR3 is 12 amino acids long. V dropped 2 bases and J dropped 4 bases, with 5 bases sitting between them. Germline V gives CDR1 SGHVS, CDR2 FQNEAQ. CDR3 DNA sequence: TGTGCCAGCAGCTTACTAGCAGAGACCCAGTACTTC. The encoded protein is CASSLLAETQYF. Using reference TRBV7-8 and TRBJ2-5 for the parts outside the CDR3, the full variable domain is GAGVSQSPRYKVAKRGQDVALRCDPISGHVSLFWYQQALGQGPEFLTYFQNEAQLDKSGLPSDRFFAERPEGSVSTLKIQRTQQEDSAVYLCASSLLAETQYFGPGTRLLVL.

This rearrangement joins TRBV14 to TRBJ2-5; possible D gene TRBD2, 6 bases. The V end lost 1 base, the J end lost 4 bases, and 13 bases lay between the germline ends. This CDR3 region has 15 residues. Germline CDR1 and CDR2: SGHDN and FVKESK. The CDR3 reads CASSQGGSGRETQYF. CDR3 bases: TGTGCCAGCAGCCAAGGAGGTAGCGGACGAGAGACCCAGTACTTC.

This chain uses TRBV5-8 with TRBJ2-7; TRBD2 agrees at 14 bases. The trim removed 2 bases at V and 8 bases at J, leaving 12 bases unmatched. Germline V gives CDR1 SGHTS, CDR2 YDEGEE. This CDR3 comprises 17 residues. CDR3 in DNA: TGTGCCAGCAGCTTCGACTCCGGACTAGCGGGAGGATATCAGCAGTACTTC. Translating it yields CASSFDSGLAGGYQQYF.

The chain has TRBV29-1 and TRBJ1-2; 7 nucleotides line up with TRBD1. This CDR3 contains 13 residues. V was clipped by 6 bases and J by 3 bases; unmatched bases: 7. Germline values: CDR1 SQVTM, CDR2 ANQGSEA. This CDR3 reads CSVRKGGDYGYTF. The CDR3 coding sequence is TGCAGCGTGCGAAAAGGGGGCGACTATGGCTACACCTTC.

This sequence joins TRBV3-1 (or the pseudogene TRBV3-2) and TRBJ2-7; 10 nucleotides match TRBD2. The germline V gene encodes CDR1 LGHDT and CDR2 YNNKEL (reference sequence). The CDR3 extends over 20 amino acids. After removal of 1 base from V and 2 bases from J, the junction contained 17 bases not matched to a gene. As DNA, the CDR3 is TGTGCCAGCAGCCAAGTCGCGCTAGCGGGAGCTCCCAAGCAGCCCTACGAGCAGTACTTC. This sequence encodes CASSQVALAGAPKQPYEQYF.

The chain couples TRBV12-3 or TRBV12-4 to TRBJ1-4; D gene uncertain. The CDR3 sequence is 12 residues long. The germline V and J ends were trimmed by 2 bases and 6 bases, with 4 bases remaining between them. CDR3 DNA sequence: TGTGCCAGCAGTTTAACGGATGAAAAACTGTTTTTT. This gives the protein CASSLTDEKLFF.

This clone was detected a few times. Other DNA variants within this sample encode the same CDR3. The rearrangement joins TRBV3-1 (or the pseudogene TRBV3-2) to TRBJ2-7; TRBD2 matches at 13 bases. The CDR3 has 15 amino acids. Germline V gene lookup returns CDR1 LGHDT and CDR2 YNNKEL (reference sequence). Trimming took 3 bases from V and 4 from J; bases not matched to a gene: 3. The CDR3 region is CASSQGLAGPYEQYF. The DNA for the CDR3 is TGTGCCAGCAGCCAGGGACTAGCGGGACCTTACGAGCAGTACTTC.